This TCR beta chain was recorded in a study of T cell responses to AZD1222 COVID-19 vaccine. Study summary: Second doses that came at about 4 or about 12 weeks were put together. Broader study findings: Regions left unmutated in variants are reportedly the target of nearly half of spike-specific TCRs.

Repertoires were generated with immunoSEQ multiplex PCR, while TCRdb's copy carries only in-frame clones and drops some. This sample has approximately 120,000 clones, with about 93% found just once. Note on this clone: Its specificity is not known.

The V gene's germline CDR1 is ENHRY and CDR2 SYGVKD. With 6 bases removed from V and 4 bases from J, the gap between germline ends came to 15 bases. The length of the CDR3 is 14 residues. The TCR sequence derives from an adult in good health. The V and J genes are TRBV10-3 and TRBJ1-2; D is possibly TRBD1 (6 bases). The sample here was peripheral blood, taken on day 0 of AZD1222 vaccination. The CDR3 bases are TGTGCCATCAGGCCTACAGGGCCCCTCTATGGCTACACCTTC. Translating it yields CAIRPTGPLYGYTF.